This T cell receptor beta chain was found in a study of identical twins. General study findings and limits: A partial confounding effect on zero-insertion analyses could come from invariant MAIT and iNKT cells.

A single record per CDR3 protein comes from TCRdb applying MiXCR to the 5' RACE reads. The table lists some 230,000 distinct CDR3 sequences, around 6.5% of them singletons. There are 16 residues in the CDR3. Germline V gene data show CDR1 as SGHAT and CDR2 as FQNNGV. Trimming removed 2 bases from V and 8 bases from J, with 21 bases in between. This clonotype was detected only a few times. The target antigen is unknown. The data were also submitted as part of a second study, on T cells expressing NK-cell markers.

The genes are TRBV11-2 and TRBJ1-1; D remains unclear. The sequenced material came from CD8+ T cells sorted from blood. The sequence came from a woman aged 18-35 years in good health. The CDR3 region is CASSLQPSGPFPEAFF. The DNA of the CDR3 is TGTGCCAGCAGCTTACAACCCTCCGGACCCTTCCCCGAAGCTTTCTTT.